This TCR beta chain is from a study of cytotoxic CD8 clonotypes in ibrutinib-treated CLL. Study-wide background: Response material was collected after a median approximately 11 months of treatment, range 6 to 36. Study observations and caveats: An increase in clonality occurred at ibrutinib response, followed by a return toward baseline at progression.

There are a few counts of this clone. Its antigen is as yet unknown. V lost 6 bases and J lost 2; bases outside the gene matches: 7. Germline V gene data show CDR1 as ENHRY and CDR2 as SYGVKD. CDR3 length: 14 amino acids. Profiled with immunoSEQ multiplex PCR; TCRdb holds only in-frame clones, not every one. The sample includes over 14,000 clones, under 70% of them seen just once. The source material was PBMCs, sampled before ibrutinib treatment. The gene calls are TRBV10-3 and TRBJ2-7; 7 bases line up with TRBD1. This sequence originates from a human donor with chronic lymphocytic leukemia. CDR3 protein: CAISPRGQTYEQYF. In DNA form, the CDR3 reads TGTGCCATCAGCCCCCGGGGACAGACCTACGAGCAGTACTTC.